Here is one TCR beta chain with its context. Its specificity is unknown. These data originate in a study of cytomegalovirus exposure and HLA in healthy donors. Study outcomes and limitations: CMV serostatus alone was available as immune exposure information.

Germline lookup yields CDR1 SGHDN and CDR2 FVKESK. V lost 4 bases and J lost 5; bases outside the gene matches: 12. There are 17 residues in the CDR3. The primer mix had 60 Vbeta and 13 Jbeta primers. Generated by immunoSEQ multiplex PCR, the TCRdb table keeps only in-frame clones and is missing some. The table has approximately 150,000 clones, 80% seen once. The sequence was collected from a man aged 25-40 years in good health and CMV-seropositive. Sequenced input: PBMCs. The chain joins TRBV14 to TRBJ2-3; 10 bases fit TRBD2. In DNA form, the CDR3 reads TGTGCCAGCAGCCCGGTGGATCAGCGGGAGGGCCGAGATACGCAGTATTTT. It codes for CASSPVDQREGRDTQYF.